The 27 T cell receptor beta chains below were found in one sample sequenced in a study of blood T cells in healthy people across ages. A second about 6 to 12 cycle PCR used barcoded and J-beta primers. TCRdb passed the 5' RACE reads through MiXCR, listing each CDR3 protein once. The table records about 780,000 distinct CDR3 sequences, roughly 46% of them present only once. The sequenced sample was blood. These receptors originate from a man older than 75 in good health.

The chain combines TRBV2 with TRBJ2-1; 10 positions agree with TRBD2. Germline lookup yields CDR1 SNHLY and CDR2 FYNNEI. With 9 bases clipped from V and 7 bases from J, the junction kept 6 bases outside the gene matches. The CDR3 runs to 13 residues. CDR3 in DNA: TGTGCCAGAGGGACTAGCGAGAGGAATGAGCAGTTCTTC. This gives the protein CARGTSERNEQFF.

With respect to this clonotype: A much bigger clone sits one base away, suggesting this may be a read error. The V call is TRBV3-1, the J call TRBJ2-1; D remains unclear. The closer fit of TRBJ2-7 to the DNA end suggests the J call may be wrong. CDR3 size: 15 residues. Germline V gene data show CDR1 as LGHDT and CDR2 as YNNKEL (reference sequence). This chain's CDR3 is CACSQDGSSYNEQYF. Here the CDR3 DNA reads TGTGCCTGCAGCCAAGACGGAAGCTCCTACAATGAGCAGTACTTC.

The chain is built from TRBV27 and TRBJ2-3; TRBD1 agrees at 8 bases. The V segment lost 5 bases and the J segment 14 bases; nucleotides outside the gene matches: 9. From germline, CDR1 is MNHEY and CDR2 SMNVEV (reference sequence). The CDR3 is 12 amino acids. CDR3 residues: CASSQRTGHWYF. The CDR3 bases are TGTGCCAGCAGTCAAAGGACAGGGCACTGGTATTTT.

The J gene is TRBJ2-4, the V gene TRBV7-2, with 8 bases that match TRBD2. The CDR3 is 14 amino acids. Germline V gene data show CDR1 as SGHTA and CDR2 as FQGNSA. The trim removed 2 bases at V and 13 bases at J, leaving 10 bases unmatched. The CDR3 protein is CASSLSGSVGGQYF. CDR3 sequence (DNA): TGTGCCAGCAGCTTAAGCGGGAGTGTCGGCGGGCAGTACTTC.

This clonotype appeared many times. CDR3 DNA sequence: TGTGCCAGCAGCACTTCAATAGCGGTACACAATGAGCAGTTCTTC. Residues: CASSTSIAVHNEQFF. The chain joins TRBV7-9 to TRBJ2-1, with D tentatively TRBD2 (6 bases). This CDR3 has 15 amino acids. Germline V gene sequence: CDR1 SEHNR, CDR2 FQNEAQ (reference sequence). V gave up 5 bases and J gave up 5 bases, with 16 bases separating them. The whole variable domain, filled in from reference TRBV7-9 and TRBJ2-1, reads DTGVSQNPRHKITKRGQNVTFRCDPISEHNRLYWYRQTLGQGPEFLTYFQNEAQLEKSRLLSDRFSAERPKGSFSTLEIQRTEQGDSAMYLCASSTSIAVHNEQFFGPGTRLTVL.

The rearrangement links TRBV20-1 to TRBJ1-1; weak D call: TRBD1 (6 bases). V lost 1 base and J 0 bases, leaving 12 bases between the germline ends. The CDR3 is 15 amino acids. CDR1 DFQATT and CDR2 SNEGSKA come from the germline V gene (reference sequence). DNA for the CDR3: TGCAGTGCTAGAGCTGCGGGACACCTGAACACTGAAGCTTTCTTT. This sequence encodes CSARAAGHLNTEAFF.

Turning to this clonotype: Sequence at one end of the junction differs from germline and may be a read error. This rearrangement joins TRBV27 to TRBJ2-7; 8 nucleotides agree with TRBD1. Germline V lookup: CDR1 MNHEY, CDR2 SMNVEV (reference sequence). This CDR3 is 16 amino acids long. CDR3 region: CARSPSMGQALYEQYF. CDR3 nucleotide sequence: TGTGCCCGCAGCCCATCGATGGGACAGGCTCTCTACGAGCAGTACTTC.

The chain employs TRBV7-2 and TRBJ2-7, with TRBD1 identical over 11 bases. In germline, CDR1 is SGHTA, CDR2 FQGNSA. The V and J ends lost 7 bases and 1 base, in that order; junction bases with no gene match: 6. The CDR3 totals 15 residues. The CDR3 region has the DNA TGTGCCAGCACCAGGACAGGGGGCGCATCCTACGAGCAGTACTTC. Its protein is CASTRTGGASYEQYF.

CDR3 region: CASNFRSSYEQYF. CDR3 in DNA: TGTGCCAGCAACTTTAGGAGCTCCTACGAGCAGTACTTC. This rearrangement joins TRBV6-1 to TRBJ2-7, with D uncertain. V lost 7 bases and J lost 0, with 10 bases in between. CDR3 length: 13 residues. Looked up from germline, CDR1 is MNHNS and CDR2 is SASEGT.

V and J are TRBV7-3 and TRBJ2-5, with 7 bases matching TRBD2. V was clipped by 5 bases and J by 11 bases; unmatched bases: 17. The CDR3 is 15 amino acids. Looked up from germline, CDR1 is SGHTA and CDR2 is FQGTGA. The DNA for the CDR3 is TGTGCCAGCAGCCAGAGGCTGGGAGGGATCAATGAGCAGTACTTC. This translates into CASSQRLGGINEQYF.

About this clonotype itself: At one end the junction does not follow the germline gene, possibly because of a read error. The rearrangement joins TRBV7-9 to TRBJ2-1, with TRBD2 matching over 7 bases. CDR1 and CDR2 (germline): SEHNR, FQNEAQ (reference sequence). This CDR3 is 15 amino acids long. This CDR3 reads CASSLLSGTNNERFF. The CDR3 nucleotides are TGTGCCAGCAGCTTGTTAAGCGGGACCAACAATGAGCGGTTCTTC.

This clonotype was counted between two and nine times. The gene calls are TRBV7-3 and TRBJ2-5; perhaps TRBD1 as D (6 bases). Per germline, CDR1 SGHTA and CDR2 FQGTGA. This CDR3 spans 14 amino acids. Trimming took off 5 bases at V and 2 bases at J, with 12 bases between the two ends. The CDR3 protein is CASSPIGTQETQYF. The CDR3 DNA follows: TGTGCCAGCAGCCCTATAGGGACACAAGAGACCCAGTACTTC.

In the case of this clonotype: Relative to the germline gene, one junction end is altered; a read error may explain this. The chain recombines TRBV20-1 with TRBJ2-4; D is unclear. Per the germline V gene, CDR1 is DFQATT and CDR2 is SNEGSKA (reference sequence). The CDR3 contains 14 residues. DNA of the CDR3: TGCAGTGCTAGAGTCGGCAGGTTGGGGAACACTCAGTACTTC. As protein: CSARVGRLGNTQYF.

This chain joins TRBV12-3 or TRBV12-4 and TRBJ2-1; 8 bases align to TRBD2. This CDR3 is built from 16 residues. V trimming: 2 bases; J trimming: 5 bases; junction bases outside the gene matches: 8. The chain's CDR3 is CASSLTASGRNNEQFF. In nucleotides, the CDR3 is TGTGCCAGCAGTTTAACGGCTAGCGGGCGGAACAATGAGCAGTTCTTC.

This clonotype was picked up a small number of times. The rearrangement uses TRBV18 and TRBJ2-1; D unresolved. Per the germline V gene, CDR1 is KGHSH and CDR2 is LQKENI. This CDR3 is 14 amino acids long. Deletions cut 3 bases from V and 8 bases from J, with 14 bases between. CDR3 loop: CASSPPGHLDEQFF. The CDR3 DNA sequence: TGTGCCAGCTCACCCCCCGGCCACTTGGATGAGCAGTTCTTC.

The chain has TRBV9 and TRBJ2-7, with a tentative D call TRBD2 (5 bases). The V and J ends lost 3 bases and 6 bases respectively, with 19 bases between them. The CDR3 loop spans 15 amino acids. Germline V CDR1 and CDR2: SGDLS, YYNGEE. CDR3 region: CASSGKSAPAGEQYF. DNA for the CDR3: TGTGCCAGCAGCGGAAAGTCGGCTCCCGCGGGCGAGCAGTACTTC.

The V gene is TRBV6-1, the J gene TRBJ2-7; no reliable D call. This CDR3 spans 15 amino acids. The V end lost 3 bases, the J end lost 3 bases, and 15 bases lay between the germline ends. Germline V gives CDR1 MNHNS, CDR2 SASEGT. The CDR3 is CASSDYDTIVYEQYF. The DNA of the CDR3 is TGTGCCAGCAGTGACTACGACACAATCGTCTACGAGCAGTACTTC.

J is TRBJ2-5 and V is TRBV9; D is possibly TRBD2 (5 bases). V gave up 0 bases and J gave up 5 bases, with 8 bases separating them. The CDR3 sequence is 13 residues long. From germline, CDR1 is SGDLS and CDR2 YYNGEE. The CDR3 region is CASSVATGETQYF. As DNA, the CDR3 is TGTGCCAGCAGCGTAGCGACGGGGGAGACCCAGTACTTC.

This clonotype was observed a handful of times. V usage is TRBV7-2 and J usage is TRBJ2-3; 7 nucleotides line up with TRBD1. J gave up 0 bases and V 4 bases, and 13 bases lay outside the gene matches. The CDR3 extends over 18 amino acids. Germline lookup yields CDR1 SGHTA and CDR2 FQGNSA. The CDR3 DNA reads TGTGCCAGCAGCTCCGACCGGGGACAGCCACTTAGCACAGATACGCAGTATTTT. Translated, it gives CASSSDRGQPLSTDTQYF.

This clonotype occurred a few times. V is TRBV9 and J is TRBJ2-1; 9 positions match TRBD2. The CDR3 covers 16 residues. The germline V gene has CDR1 SGDLS and CDR2 YYNGEE. Unmatched junction bases numbered 12, after V lost 4 bases and J lost 7 bases. In DNA form, the CDR3 reads TGTGCCAGCAGCTGGGGGAGTAGCGGGGGTGGGAATGAGCAGTTCTTC. This sequence encodes CASSWGSSGGGNEQFF.

The CDR3 nucleotides are TGTGCCAGCAGTGATTCATTTGGACAGGGGGCGGGAGAGACCCAGTACTTC. It specifies CASSDSFGQGAGETQYF. The J gene is TRBJ2-7, the V gene TRBV6-1; TRBD1 agrees at 11 bases. The J call is in doubt because the DNA end fits TRBJ2-5 better. The CDR3 has 17 residues. The germline V gene has CDR1 MNHNS and CDR2 SASEGT.

This sequence joins TRBV20-1 and TRBJ1-1, with no clear D. Germline CDR1 and CDR2: DFQATT and SNEGSKA (reference sequence). This CDR3 region has 14 residues. The V end was cut by 3 bases, the J end by 1 base, with 12 bases between. The CDR3 protein is CSASVRAGNTEAFF. CDR3 in DNA: TGCAGTGCTAGCGTTAGGGCGGGGAACACTGAAGCTTTCTTT.

Comment on this clonotype: A clone one base away is much larger, so this may be a read error. The V and J genes are TRBV2 and TRBJ2-3; 13 bases are shared with TRBD2. Germline V gives CDR1 SNHLY, CDR2 FYNNEI. The CDR3 totals 15 residues. After removal of 6 bases from V and 4 bases from J, the junction contained 4 bases not matched to a gene. Written as DNA, the CDR3 is TGTGCCAGCAGCGGACTAGCGGGAGCTGCAGATACGCAGTATTTT. This sequence encodes CASSGLAGAADTQYF. Variable domain in full (rest from reference TRBV2 and TRBJ2-3): EPEVTQTPSHQVTQMGQEVILRCVPISNHLYFYWYRQILGQKVEFLVSFYNNEISEKSEIFDDQFSVERPDGSNFTLKIRSTKLEDSAMYFCASSGLAGAADTQYFGPGTRLTVL.

This clonotype was seen repeatedly, ten times or more. The chain uses TRBV5-5 and TRBJ2-5; TRBD2 aligns across 8 bases. With 1 base clipped from V and 5 bases from J, the junction kept 10 bases outside the gene matches. The CDR3 length is 16 residues. CDR1 SGHKS and CDR2 YYEKEE come from the germline V gene (reference sequence). The CDR3 bases are TGTGCCAGCAGCTTGATTCGCGGGAGGAGGATGGAGACCCAGTACTTC. Translation gives CASSLIRGRRMETQYF.

V and J are TRBV12-3 or TRBV12-4 and TRBJ2-5; 9 bases are a match to TRBD2. With V trimmed by 6 bases and J by 3 bases, 14 bases remained unmatched. The CDR3 covers 17 residues. The CDR3 spells CASSATHLAGQKETQYF. In DNA form, the CDR3 reads TGTGCCAGCAGCGCCACCCATCTAGCGGGACAAAAAGAGACCCAGTACTTC.

The J gene is TRBJ1-2, the V gene TRBV4-2, with 7 bases aligning to TRBD1. This CDR3 is built from 14 residues. The J segment lost 4 bases and the V segment lost 0 bases, leaving 2 bases of the junction unmatched. CDR1 LGHNA and CDR2 YNFKEQ come from the germline V gene. CDR3 sequence: CASSQEEGAYGYTF. CDR3 nucleotides: TGTGCCAGCAGCCAAGAAGAGGGGGCCTATGGCTACACCTTC.

This clonotype was detected ten times or more. The chain employs TRBV7-9 and TRBJ2-7; D unclear. Germline V gene sequence: CDR1 SEHNR, CDR2 FQNEAQ (reference sequence). The CDR3 sequence is 11 residues long. Trimming shortened V by 6 bases and J by 6 bases, and 9 bases separated the two germline ends. CDR3 coding DNA: TGTGCCAGCAGTCAACTGGGCGAGCAGTACTTC. This translates into CASSQLGEQYF.